This T cell receptor (beta chain) was sequenced for a study of shared clonotypes between healthy human individuals (dated by TCRdb to the early 2020s). Regarding the complete study: The cohort comprised two women and a few men aged 18 to 49 years. To estimate repertoire size and how much clonotype sharing occurs between individuals, the study deeply sequenced the blood TCR repertoires of roughly 5 healthy adults. Each donor's leukapheresis produced roughly between roughly 0.94 and 9.5 billion PBMCs. Libraries were prepared and TCR repertoires were sequenced by different laboratories using diverse techniques, in order to increase sequencing depth and limit assay-specific biases. For each donor, CD4 naive and CD4 memory were each given three plates, CD8 naive was given two plates, and CD8 memory was given one plate. Study-wide findings and limitations: Compared with non-shared clonotypes, the clonotypes found in all four sorted-subset donors had higher generation probabilities. Pairwise subsampling led to the expectation that sequencing depth would affect the degree of clonotype sharing among donors. When several donors were compared, the shared fraction of clonotypes was approximately 5% for naive CD4, over 3% for naive CD8, roughly 2.5% for memory CD4, and under 0.5% for memory CD8. Rarefaction of sorted-subset datasets indicated incomplete sequencing despite the large sequencing depth. Larger estimated clonotype richness was generally found for naive subsets than for memory subsets. The small number of donors limited the genetic and exposure-history diversity represented. Only blood was sampled, and tissue TCR repertoires likely differ from those in blood.

CD8 naive samples consisted of CD45RO-negative cells that were positively selected for CCR7, yielding a CD45RA+CCR7+ population without TemRA cells. Healthy HIV-negative adults with no recently reported acute infections or vaccinations were included as donors. Every donor was a Caucasian adult residing in Nashville, Tennessee, USA. Blood was obtained by leukapheresis, after which PBMCs were separated by Ficoll-Histopaque density gradient centrifugation and cryopreserved in liquid nitrogen vapor phase. Purity and quantity of every magnetically sorted T cell population were checked by analytical flow cytometry. Genomic DNA was isolated from each sorted fraction and quantified by UV absorbance on a Nanodrop 2000c. Taken from cysteine to phenylalanine, the CDR3 has 14 residues. The entry retains the CDR3 DNA only, 42 bases that are in frame from base 1. CDR1 SGHDN and CDR2 FVKESK are derived from the germline V gene. The junction carries 7 bases between V and J, which are trimmed by 1 base and 4 bases respectively.

With regard to this clone: The antigen it binds to is not known. Qualities for individual bases were not recorded, and no much larger clone is one base off.

TCR CDR3 regions were amplified from genomic DNA by multiplex PCR using the deep immunoSEQ assay. Genomic DNA extracted from each cell subset was distributed evenly over all wells of several immunoSEQ 96-well plates, and each plate served as one replicate. For sorted subsets, about 200 ng genomic DNA, equal to tens of thousands of T cell genomes, was loaded into each replicate PCR. The purified libraries were quantified using a Qubit 3.0 fluorometer, sized with a Bioanalyzer 2100, and then quantified again using the KAPA Library Quantification kit. A separate single-read 150-cycle Illumina NextSeq 550 flow cell was used to sequence each immunoSEQ 96-well plate. Turning to the authors' computational methods: The immunoSEQ output contained only junctional sequences without quality scores, so filtering could not match that applied to full-length reads. To assign V/J genes and CDR3, sequences were annotated against IMGT germline references using PyIR, a Python wrapper for IgBLAST v1.9. Reads were removed for weak V/J assignments (E-value above 1e-6), missing CDR3, stop codons, out-of-frame junctions, or ambiguous translated residues. V3J clonotypes were defined as sequences sharing an identical inferred V gene, J gene, and CDR3 amino acid sequence. The percentage overlap between two repertoires was calculated by dividing the number of shared unique clonotypes by the size of the smaller repertoire. RTK rarefaction, the Chao1 estimator, and Recon v2.1 estimates of unobserved clonotypes were used to assess repertoire richness. Generation probabilities were computed with OLGA for all TCRbeta clonotypes obtained by the gDNA method from a handful of donors. TCRdb stores this immuneACCESS table with in-frame sequences only. Part of the clones is absent; in the studies checked, under half of the shortfall reflects unresolved V genes, and no reason is known for the rest. V and J calls and clone size come straight from that table; D and trimming were deduced from the DNA. The sample includes fewer than 800,000 clones, with roughly nine tenths observed a single time. The biggest ten clones account for approximately 22% of the sample.

This clonotype was obtained from a man between 25 and 39 years old in good health. Recombination connected TRBV14 to TRBJ2-2, and perhaps TRBD1 as D gene, on 5 matching bases. Sequencing was carried out using naive CD8+ T cells sorted from blood. The sample's cell subset or site label, in plain terms: CD45RA+CCR7+. The CDR3 protein: CASSQVRGTGELFF. The DNA reads as follows: TGTGCCAGCAGCCAAGTAAGGGGCACCGGGGAGCTGTTTTTT.